The TCR beta chain under discussion was sequenced for a study of CD8 T cell repertoires and HIV-1 epitope variants. The table came from immunoSEQ multiplex PCR; TCRdb's copy has only in-frame clones and leaves some out. The top ten hold about 40% of the sample, which has more than 5,500 clones, about 65% seen once. Points on this clone: Its antigen is undetermined.

The CDR3 runs to 12 residues. CDR1 SGHRS and CDR2 YFSETQ come from the germline V gene. Trimming took off 4 bases at V and 0 bases at J, with 4 bases between the two ends. J is TRBJ2-5 and V is TRBV5-1, with D hard to call. The TCR sequence derives from a male donor with HIV. Sequenced: cultured CD8+ T cells derived from PBMCs. The DNA of the CDR3 is TGCGCCAGCAGCGGGGACCAAGAGACCCAGTACTTC. The encoded protein is CASSGDQETQYF.